A single sample gave rise to the 14 T cell receptor beta chains below, sequenced in a study of blood T cells in healthy people across ages. Alongside a J-beta primer mix, a sample-barcoded 5' primer served in a second PCR lasting roughly 7 to 11 cycles. TCRdb fed the 5' RACE reads into MiXCR, producing one record per CDR3 protein. This table has approximately 960,000 distinct CDR3 sequences, around 29% appearing once. The same data also contributed to another study, on T cells of mothers and their children.

Sequencing was performed on blood. Receptors originate from a woman aged 40 to 49 in good health.

V and J are TRBV20-1 and TRBJ2-7; D unclear. Germline CDR1 reads DFQATT; CDR2 reads SNEGSKA (reference sequence). This CDR3 has 14 residues. Trimming stripped 1 base from V and 0 bases from J, with 10 bases between. The CDR3 here is CSARGDRPSYEQYF. In DNA, the CDR3 is TGCAGTGCTAGAGGGGATAGGCCCTCCTACGAGCAGTACTTC.

Notes on this clonotype: A single base separates this from a much larger clone, so it may be a read error. This chain links TRBV24-1 with TRBJ2-1, with 7 bases identical to TRBD2. Losses at the gene ends were 2 bases for V and 8 bases for J; bases not matched to a gene: 5. CDR3 length equals 14 residues. CDR1 is KGHDR, CDR2 SFDVKD, per germline. The CDR3 here is CATSDWTSGDEQFF. DNA for the CDR3: TGTGCCACCAGTGATTGGACTAGTGGCGATGAGCAGTTCTTC.

This clonotype appeared many times. The chain employs TRBV29-1 and TRBJ2-3, with 7 positions matching TRBD2. The CDR3 consists of 11 residues. V was clipped by 7 bases and J by 3 bases; unmatched bases: 1. CDR1 and CDR2 (germline): SQVTM, ANQGSEA. CDR3 region: CSGGGTDTQYF. CDR3 nucleotide sequence: TGCAGCGGGGGGGGAACAGATACGCAGTATTTT.

This chain connects TRBV7-2 to TRBJ1-5, with a weak D call TRBD1 (5 bases). V dropped 1 base and J dropped 2 bases, with 18 bases sitting between them. The CDR3 runs to 18 residues. Germline V gives CDR1 SGHTA, CDR2 FQGNSA. CDR3 region: CASSLDNPGPWGNQPQHF. The CDR3 DNA sequence: TGTGCCAGCAGCTTAGATAATCCGGGACCCTGGGGCAATCAGCCCCAGCATTTT.

In this sample, this clonotype turned up many times. The chain joins TRBV7-6 to TRBJ2-7; 9 bases agree with TRBD1. Germline V gene sequence: CDR1 SGHVS, CDR2 FNYEAQ. The CDR3 has 18 amino acids. After removal of 0 bases from V and 5 bases from J, the junction contained 14 bases not matched to a gene. As DNA, the CDR3 is TGTGCCAGCAGCTTAGCCCCAGGGACAGGGAGTTTGCTGGACGAGCAGTACTTC. Its protein product is CASSLAPGTGSLLDEQYF. Variable domain in full (rest from reference TRBV7-6 and TRBJ2-7): GAGVSQSPRYKVTKRGQDVALRCDPISGHVSLYWYRQALGQGPEFLTYFNYEAQQDKSGLPNDRFSAERPEGSISTLTIQRTEQRDSAMYRCASSLAPGTGSLLDEQYFGPGTRLTVT.

In its sample, this clonotype was seen many times. This chain links TRBV27 with TRBJ1-2; tentatively, D is TRBD1 (5 bases). The germline gives CDR1 MNHEY, CDR2 SMNVEV (reference sequence). Trimming took off 5 bases at V and 7 bases at J, with 14 bases between the two ends. CDR3 length: 13 residues. The CDR3 sequence: CASSPLPTAGYTF. The CDR3 region has the DNA TGTGCCAGCAGTCCCCTGCCGACAGCTGGCTACACCTTC.

Only a few counts were recorded for this clonotype. This chain connects TRBV14 to TRBJ2-7; D assignment may be TRBD1 or TRBD2 (6 bases each). The CDR3 contains 15 residues. Trimming took off 4 bases at V and 5 bases at J, with 18 bases between the two ends. Germline loops: CDR1 SGHDN, CDR2 FVKESK. The chain's CDR3 is CASSPLGGGRDEQYF. The CDR3 DNA reads as TGTGCCAGCAGCCCCCTCGGAGGGGGTCGGGACGAGCAGTACTTC.

The rearrangement uses TRBV11-2 and TRBJ2-3; TRBD2 matches at 9 bases. The trim removed 2 bases at V and 4 bases at J, leaving 4 bases unmatched. Germline V lookup: CDR1 SGHAT, CDR2 FQNNGV. This CDR3 is built from 15 residues. CDR3 sequence reads: CASSLIAGDADTQYF. The CDR3, as DNA: TGTGCCAGCAGCTTAATAGCGGGGGATGCAGATACGCAGTATTTT.

This clonotype was counted only a few times. The chain recombines TRBV28 with TRBJ1-1, with D uncertain. Germline V lookup: CDR1 MDHEN, CDR2 SYDVKM. V dropped 4 bases and J dropped 0 bases, with 12 bases sitting between them. This CDR3 has 15 amino acids. Written as DNA, the CDR3 is TGTGCCAGCAGTTATGAAGGCCTAATGAACACTGAAGCTTTCTTT. Amino acids: CASSYEGLMNTEAFF.

This clonotype was seen many times. The chain joins TRBV29-1 to TRBJ2-3; D perhaps matches TRBD2 (6 bases). The V gene's germline CDR1 is SQVTM and CDR2 ANQGSEA. The CDR3 consists of 14 residues. Between the trimmed V and J ends, which lost 4 bases and 5 bases, there was a span of 16 bases. In nucleotides, the CDR3 is TGCAGCGTTGGACGGGGCGGGCGGGGAGATACGCAGTATTTT. Its translation is CSVGRGGRGDTQYF.

Many counts were recorded for this clonotype. V is TRBV7-2 and J is TRBJ2-7; tentatively, D is TRBD1 (5 bases). This CDR3 spans 16 amino acids. Looked up from germline, CDR1 is SGHTA and CDR2 is FQGNSA. V was shortened by 3 bases and J by 4 bases, with 19 bases between the two germline ends. The CDR3 is CASSFALSRERYEQYF. In nucleotides, the CDR3 is TGTGCCAGCAGCTTTGCGCTCAGCAGGGAACGTTACGAGCAGTACTTC.

The gene calls are TRBV12-3 or TRBV12-4 and TRBJ1-2, with D unresolved. CDR3 length equals 13 residues. V shed 2 bases and J shed 5 bases, with 9 bases lying between them. CDR3 sequence: CASSLSSAYGYTF. CDR3 coding DNA: TGTGCCAGCAGTTTAAGTTCAGCTTATGGCTACACCTTC.

The genes are TRBV6-2 or TRBV6-3 and TRBJ1-5, with D possibly TRBD1 on 6 matching bases. Between the trimmed V and J ends, which lost 0 bases and 4 bases, there was a span of 7 bases. The CDR3 length is 14 residues. CDR1 MNHEY and CDR2 SVGEGT come from the germline V gene. The CDR3 DNA sequence: TGTGCCAGCAGTTACTCGACAGGAAATCAGCCCCAGCATTTT. It is translated as CASSYSTGNQPQHF.

This rearrangement joins TRBV12-3 or TRBV12-4 to TRBJ2-1; D is unresolved. Trimming took 5 bases from V and 10 from J, leaving 18 bases between them. The CDR3 has 14 residues. Here the CDR3 reads CASSPWASSYEQFF. CDR3 DNA sequence: TGTGCCAGCAGTCCCTGGGCGAGCTCCTACGAGCAGTTCTTC.